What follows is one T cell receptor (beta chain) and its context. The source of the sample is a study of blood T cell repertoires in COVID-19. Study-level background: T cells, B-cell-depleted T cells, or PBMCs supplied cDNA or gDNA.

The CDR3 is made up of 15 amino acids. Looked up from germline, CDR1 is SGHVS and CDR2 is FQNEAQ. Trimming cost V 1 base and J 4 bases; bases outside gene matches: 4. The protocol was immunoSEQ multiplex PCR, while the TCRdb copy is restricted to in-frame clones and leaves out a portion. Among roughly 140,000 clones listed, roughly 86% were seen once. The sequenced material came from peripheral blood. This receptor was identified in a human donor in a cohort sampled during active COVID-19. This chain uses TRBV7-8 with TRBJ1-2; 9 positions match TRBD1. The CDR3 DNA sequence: TGTGCCAGCAGCTTAGTTGACAGGGGGGCCTATGGCTACACCTTC. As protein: CASSLVDRGAYGYTF.